Presented here are 22 T cell receptor beta chains from one specimen sequenced in a study of blood T cell repertoires in COVID-19. The assay was immunoSEQ multiplex PCR, and TCRdb's table has in-frame clones only and misses some. The sample shows approximately 160,000 clones, over 85% of them seen only once. The sample was peripheral blood. These receptors were obtained from a woman aged 60-75 years with COVID-19, enrolled during active disease.

The chain combines TRBV19 with TRBJ1-4; 8 positions agree with TRBD1. Germline CDR1 and CDR2: LNHDA and SQIVND (reference sequence). Germline trimming cut 3 bases from V and 8 bases from J; bases unmatched to any gene: 5. The CDR3 spans 14 residues. The CDR3 reads CASSMTGVVEKLFF. In DNA, the CDR3 is TGTGCCAGTAGTATGACAGGGGTGGTAGAAAAACTGTTTTTT.

The table lists this clone with a count of one. This chain uses TRBV6-5 with TRBJ1-1; D might be TRBD1 (5 bases). V lost 7 bases, J lost 1 base, and 10 bases lay in between. Germline V lookup: CDR1 MNHEY, CDR2 SVGAGI. The CDR3 runs 13 residues. The CDR3 protein is CASTEDRNTEAFF. The CDR3 DNA reads as TGTGCCAGCACCGAAGACAGGAACACTGAAGCTTTCTTT.

The chain has TRBV7-9 and TRBJ1-3; 10 bases line up with TRBD1. There are 15 residues in the CDR3. Germline CDR1 reads SEHNR; CDR2 reads FQNEAQ (reference sequence). Trimming cost V 5 bases and J 4 bases; bases outside gene matches: 5. CDR3 in DNA: TGTGCCAGCAGCCCCGGGGACAGGGGAGGAAACACCATATATTTT. Amino acid sequence: CASSPGDRGGNTIYF. Drawing the rest from reference TRBV7-9 and TRBJ1-3, the complete variable domain is DTGVSQNPRHKITKRGQNVTFRCDPISEHNRLYWYRQTLGQGPEFLTYFQNEAQLEKSRLLSDRFSAERPKGSFSTLEIQRTEQGDSAMYLCASSPGDRGGNTIYFGEGSWLTVV.

This clone is a singleton in its sample. The V and J genes are TRBV7-9 and TRBJ2-1; maybe TRBD1 (6 bases). V lost 5 bases and J lost 5, with 22 bases in between. The CDR3 sequence is 17 residues long. Looked up from germline, CDR1 is SEHNR and CDR2 is FQNEAQ (reference sequence). The chain's CDR3 is CASSTQTGAREDNEQFF. In DNA, the CDR3 is TGTGCCAGCAGCACTCAGACAGGCGCGAGGGAAGACAATGAGCAGTTCTTC.

The chain uses TRBV5-4 and TRBJ1-6, with D perhaps matching TRBD1 (5 bases). V was cut by 9 bases and J by 3 bases, with 16 bases left in between. The length of the CDR3 is 15 residues. Germline V gene lookup returns CDR1 SGHNT and CDR2 YYREEE (reference sequence). The CDR3 protein is CAISLGGFYNSPLHF. CDR3 in DNA: TGTGCCATCTCCCTTGGGGGGTTCTATAATTCACCCCTCCACTTT.

The chain has TRBV28 and TRBJ1-5; 7 bases agree with TRBD1. There are 16 residues in the CDR3. CDR1 MDHEN and CDR2 SYDVKM come from the germline V gene. V was pared by 3 bases and J by 0 bases, with 5 bases of the junction left unmatched. CDR3 protein: CASSFEQGNSNQPQHF. The CDR3 DNA reads as TGTGCCAGCAGTTTCGAACAGGGGAATAGCAATCAGCCCCAGCATTTT.

The DNA of the CDR3 is TGTGCCAGCTCACCAACGATGGGACAGGGCGGAACTGAAGCTTTCTTT. Amino acid sequence: CASSPTMGQGGTEAFF. The chain couples TRBV18 to TRBJ1-1, with 9 bases lining up with TRBD1. The CDR3 spans 16 residues. V lost 2 bases and J lost 5; bases outside the gene matches: 9. Germline assignment: CDR1 KGHSH and CDR2 LQKENI. Filled out from reference TRBV18 and TRBJ1-1, the complete variable domain reads NAGVMQNPRHLVRRRGQEARLRCSPMKGHSHVYWYRQLPEEGLKFMVYLQKENIIDESGMPKERFSAEFPKEGPSILRIQQVVRGDSAAYFCASSPTMGQGGTEAFFGQGTRLTVV.

The gene calls are TRBV7-2 and TRBJ2-6; 7 bases fit TRBD2. Losses at the gene ends were 3 bases for V and 0 bases for J; bases not matched to a gene: 5. In germline, CDR1 is SGHTA, CDR2 FQGNSA. The CDR3 has 17 amino acids. This CDR3 is CASSLGGGNSGANVLTF. CDR3 sequence (DNA): TGTGCCAGCAGCTTGGGCGGGGGTAACTCTGGGGCCAACGTCCTGACTTTC.

The chain has TRBV27 and TRBJ2-3; the D gene is possibly TRBD2 (6 bases). This CDR3 spans 15 amino acids. V lost 7 bases and J lost 3, with 17 bases in between. Germline V gives CDR1 MNHEY, CDR2 SMNVEV (reference sequence). CDR3 sequence reads: CASKRAGLSTDTQYF. The DNA for the CDR3 is TGTGCCAGCAAGAGGGCGGGGCTATCTACAGATACGCAGTATTTT.

V and J are TRBV5-4 and TRBJ2-3, with 8 bases identical to TRBD2. The V gene's germline CDR1 is SGHNT and CDR2 YYREEE (reference sequence). V lost 0 bases to trimming and J lost 1 base; unmatched junction nucleotides: 7. The CDR3 has 17 residues. CDR3 residues: CASSLVLAGGGTDTQYF. The CDR3 coding sequence is TGTGCCAGCAGCTTGGTACTCGCGGGGGGTGGCACAGATACGCAGTATTTT.

This chain links TRBV19 with TRBJ1-2; 9 bases agree with TRBD1. Germline V gene lookup returns CDR1 LNHDA and CDR2 SQIVND (reference sequence). Germline trimming cut 0 bases from V and 3 bases from J; bases unmatched to any gene: 11. This CDR3 contains 18 residues. DNA of the CDR3: TGTGCCAGTAGTATAGATCGGGGGACAGGGAGTTTTTACTATGGCTACACCTTC. This translates into CASSIDRGTGSFYYGYTF. The whole variable domain, filled in from reference TRBV19 and TRBJ1-2, reads DGGITQSPKYLFRKEGQNVTLSCEQNLNHDAMYWYRQDPGQGLRLIYYSQIVNDFQKGDIAEGYSVSREKKESFPLTVTSAQKNPTAFYLCASSIDRGTGSFYYGYTFGSGTRLTVV.

The chain couples TRBV5-1 to TRBJ2-1; 7 nucleotides line up with TRBD1. The V gene's germline CDR1 is SGHRS and CDR2 YFSETQ. J gave up 7 bases and V 4 bases, and 11 bases lay outside the gene matches. This CDR3 is 15 amino acids long. The CDR3 region is CASSVGGARENEQFF. The CDR3 DNA reads as TGCGCCAGCAGCGTAGGGGGCGCACGAGAAAATGAGCAGTTCTTC.

This clone has ten or more counts. The genes are TRBV6-2 or TRBV6-3 and TRBJ2-7; D remains ambiguous. V was clipped by 2 bases and J by 0 bases, with 8 bases between them. CDR3 length: 14 amino acids. The V gene's germline CDR1 is MNHEY and CDR2 SVGEGT. The CDR3 nucleotides are TGTGCCAGCAGTTACGCAACAGCCTCCTACGAGCAGTACTTC. Translating gives CASSYATASYEQYF.

The V and J genes are TRBV5-6 and TRBJ2-3; 12 nucleotides agree with TRBD1. V lost 3 bases and J lost 5; bases outside the gene matches: 7. Germline assignment: CDR1 SGHDT and CDR2 YYEEEE. The CDR3 sequence is 16 residues long. The CDR3 nucleotides read TGTGCCAGCAGCTGGGGGACAGGGGGCGACGGAGATACGCAGTATTTT. This gives the protein CASSWGTGGDGDTQYF.

The chain carries TRBV6-4 and TRBJ1-1; 7 bases are shared with TRBD1. The CDR3 loop spans 14 amino acids. The J segment lost 3 bases and the V segment lost 3 bases, leaving 4 bases of the junction unmatched. Germline CDR1 and CDR2: MRHNA and SNTAGT. The CDR3, as DNA: TGTGCCAGCAGTGAAGGGGGCTTGGACACTGAAGCTTTCTTT. Translated, it gives CASSEGGLDTEAFF.

The count of this clone is one. The chain recombines TRBV10-3 with TRBJ2-1; D perhaps matches TRBD2 (7 bases). From germline, CDR1 is ENHRY and CDR2 SYGVKD. The CDR3 covers 17 residues. Trimming took off 0 bases at V and 5 bases at J, with 17 bases between the two ends. CDR3 DNA sequence: TGTGCCATCAGTGAGTCGAATGGGGGGGGCGTGAACAATGAGCAGTTCTTC. The encoded protein is CAISESNGGGVNNEQFF.

The chain employs TRBV18 and TRBJ2-4, with TRBD1 identical over 9 bases. The V and J ends lost 6 bases and 3 bases, in that order; junction bases with no gene match: 9. The CDR3 has 16 amino acids. Germline lookup yields CDR1 KGHSH and CDR2 LQKENI. The CDR3 nucleotides read TGTGCCAGCTCCCTCGGACAGGGGTTTAGCAAAAACATTCAGTACTTC. Its protein is CASSLGQGFSKNIQYF.

This clone was detected only once. J is TRBJ2-1 and V is TRBV18; tentative D call: TRBD1 (6 bases). Germline V gives CDR1 KGHSH, CDR2 LQKENI. Trimming took 1 base from V and 5 from J, leaving 24 bases between them. CDR3 length: 19 amino acids. CDR3 amino acids: CASSPRQVRNTSPNNEQFF. CDR3 coding DNA: TGTGCCAGCTCACCACGACAGGTACGCAACACCTCACCCAACAATGAGCAGTTCTTC.

The rearrangement links TRBV7-9 to TRBJ1-3; D is uncertain. The germline V and J ends were trimmed by 5 bases and 4 bases, with 9 bases remaining between them. Looked up from germline, CDR1 is SEHNR and CDR2 is FQNEAQ (reference sequence). The CDR3 consists of 13 residues. The CDR3 coding sequence is TGTGCCAGCAGCCGGGTGGCAGGAAACACCATATATTTT. This translates into CASSRVAGNTIYF.

V gene TRBV7-8 combines with J gene TRBJ1-2, with 7 positions matching TRBD1. This CDR3 comprises 18 residues. Germline V lookup: CDR1 SGHVS, CDR2 FQNEAQ. V gave up 1 base and J gave up 2 bases; unmatched junction bases: 13. CDR3 in DNA: TGTGCCAGCAGCTTAGGGTACAGGGGTAGCAAACCCAACTATGGCTACACCTTC. Translation gives CASSLGYRGSKPNYGYTF.

The chain joins TRBV29-1 to TRBJ1-4; D is perhaps TRBD1 (5 bases). Looked up from germline, CDR1 is SQVTM and CDR2 is ANQGSEA. This CDR3 comprises 14 residues. Between the trimmed V and J ends, which lost 7 bases and 0 bases, there was a span of 12 bases. This CDR3 is CSGLGGTTNEKLFF. Here the CDR3 DNA reads TGCAGCGGCCTCGGGGGTACAACTAATGAAAAACTGTTTTTT.

The chain carries TRBV7-2 and TRBJ1-4; D ambiguous. Trimming took 7 bases from V and 1 from J, leaving 7 bases between them. CDR3 length: 13 amino acids. Germline CDR1 and CDR2: SGHTA and FQGNSA. CDR3 nucleotide sequence: TGTGCCAGCACGTCAGGAACTAATGAAAAACTGTTTTTT. Translating gives CASTSGTNEKLFF.